Shown below are 2 T cell receptor beta chains from a single sample sequenced in a study of CD8+ T cells in alopecia areata. After isolation, RNA underwent reverse transcription to generate cDNA as the sequencing template. Clones were read by immunoSEQ multiplex PCR, and TCRdb kept only the in-frame ones, dropping some. The data contain 13,000 to 15,000 clones, roughly 55% of them singletons. Peripheral blood samples and lesional scalp punch biopsies were obtained from alopecia areata patients. Source: skin, taken at week 0. These receptors were obtained from a human donor with alopecia areata.

V is TRBV30 and J is TRBJ2-3; TRBD2 aligns across 9 bases. From germline, CDR1 is GTSNPN and CDR2 SVGIG (reference sequence). The CDR3 is 15 residues long. The ends lost 0 bases at V and 1 base at J; junction bases unmatched: 2. The CDR3: CAWSVRGRGTDTQYF. In nucleotides, the CDR3 is TGTGCCTGGAGTGTACGCGGGAGGGGCACAGATACGCAGTATTTT. The full variable domain, rest sourced from reference TRBV30 and TRBJ2-3, is SQTIHQWPATLVQPVGSPLSLECTVEGTSNPNLYWYRQAAGRGLQLLFYSVGIGQISSEVPQNLSASRPQDRQFILSSKKLLLSDSGFYLCAWSVRGRGTDTQYFGPGTRLTVL.

The chain uses TRBV18 and TRBJ2-7, with D perhaps matching TRBD2 (5 bases). The germline gives CDR1 KGHSH, CDR2 LQKENI. The CDR3 consists of 15 residues. With 3 bases removed from V and 2 bases from J, the gap between germline ends came to 14 bases. The CDR3 DNA reads TGTGCCAGCTCACCCTCGGCTAGCTCGACCTACGAGCAGTACTTC. This gives the protein CASSPSASSTYEQYF.